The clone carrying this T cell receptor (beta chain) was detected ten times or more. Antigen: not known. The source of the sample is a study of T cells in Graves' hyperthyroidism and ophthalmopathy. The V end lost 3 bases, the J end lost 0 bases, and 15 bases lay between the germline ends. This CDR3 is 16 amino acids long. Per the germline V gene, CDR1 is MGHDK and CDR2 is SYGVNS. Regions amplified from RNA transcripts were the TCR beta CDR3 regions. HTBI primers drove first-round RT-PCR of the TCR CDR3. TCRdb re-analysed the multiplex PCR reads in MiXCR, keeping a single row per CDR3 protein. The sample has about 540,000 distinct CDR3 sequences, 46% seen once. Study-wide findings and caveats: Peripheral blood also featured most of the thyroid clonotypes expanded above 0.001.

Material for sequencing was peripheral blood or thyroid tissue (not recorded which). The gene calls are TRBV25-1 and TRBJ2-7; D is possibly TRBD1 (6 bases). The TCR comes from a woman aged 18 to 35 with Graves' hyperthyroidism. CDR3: CASSDRTAASSYEQYF. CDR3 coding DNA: TGTGCCAGCAGTGACCGGACAGCGGCGAGCTCCTACGAGCAGTACTTC.